This entry concerns a single T cell receptor beta chain. As yet, its antigen is unknown. The source of the sample is a study of beta chain features in type 1 diabetes. Study in general: The study found patients and healthy donors alike in age, gender and cell yields. Notes on the study in general: Significant though moderate, a shortening of TCRB CDR3s appeared in all four CD4+ subsets of Type 1 diabetes patients.

Expressed TCRB transcripts were sequenced because the isolated RNA had all been reverse transcribed beforehand. Sequencing of naive, central memory and regulatory T cell samples gave an average of approximately 3.5 million reads. Measured with immunoSEQ multiplex PCR; TCRdb has only the in-frame clones, and not every one. The repertoire consists of about 160,000 clones, with around 8.3% occurring once and the leading ten covering approximately 0.54%. The CDR3 has 11 amino acids. Per the germline V gene, CDR1 is DFQATT and CDR2 is SNEGSKA (reference sequence). V was pared by 5 bases and J by 7 bases, with 11 bases between.

The clonotype originates from a woman younger than 30 with type 1 diabetes. The chain has TRBV20-1 and TRBJ1-2, with D perhaps matching TRBD1 (6 bases). The sequenced sample consisted of central memory CD4+ T cells from blood. The CDR3 nucleotides are TGCAGTGCTCCCGACAGGTTTGGCTACACCTTC. It specifies CSAPDRFGYTF.